Sequencing of this T cell receptor (beta chain) was carried out in a study of blood T cell repertoires in COVID-19. The overall study: Samples representing acute and convalescent COVID-19 were sourced from the United States, Italy and Spain. From T cells, B-cell-depleted T cells, or PBMCs came the material, which was cDNA or gDNA.

Authors' methods: Reference gene primer amplification in the assay estimated nucleated cell counts. TCRdb's table, derived via immunoSEQ multiplex PCR, lists solely in-frame clones and lacks some. D and trimming come from the DNA, and the V and J calls and clone size come from that table. This table has approximately 94,000 clones, about 90% appearing once. Germline trimming cut 6 bases from V and 1 base from J; bases unmatched to any gene: 9. Germline V lookup: CDR1 PRHDT, CDR2 FYEKMQ (reference sequence). The CDR3 sequence is 16 residues long. The sequence was obtained from a man in his thirties or forties in a cohort sampled during active COVID-19. The rearrangement links TRBV13 to TRBJ2-3; 8 nucleotides match TRBD2. The sequencing sample was made of peripheral blood. This CDR3 is CASRSLWRGGTDTQYF. CDR3 in DNA: TGTGCCAGCAGGTCTCTATGGCGGGGGGGCACAGATACGCAGTATTTT.